This paragraph reports one T cell receptor beta chain. Its antigen is not known. The entry originates in a study of T cell clones after liver transplantation. Study information: Liver transplant recipients had immunosuppression withdrawal attempted within 2 years. A pre-transplant mixed lymphocyte reaction with TCRbeta sequencing defined graft-donor-reactive clones followed in post-transplant blood. General observations from the study: Low donor cell numbers restricted donor-reactive repertoire measurement in two subjects. Conclusions were preliminary, with small, heterogeneous patient groups.

Here immunoSEQ multiplex PCR was the method, and the copy in TCRdb shows in-frame clones only, minus some. The sample yields around 71,000 clones, 80% seen once. The origin of this receptor is a human patient who received a liver transplant. Some of the T cells may derive from the graft donor. The sequencing used CD4+ T cells from blood, collected 12 months after liver transplant.

CDR3 sequence reads: CASSPPGRNAADTQYF. CDR3 in DNA: TGTGCCAGCTCACCACCGGGGCGCAATGCCGCAGATACGCAGTATTTT. The chain joins TRBV18 to TRBJ2-3; possibly TRBD1 for D (5 bases). CDR3 size: 16 residues. The ends were cut back, 0 bases at V and 4 bases at J, with 14 bases in the middle. From germline, CDR1 is KGHSH and CDR2 LQKENI.